The source of this T cell receptor (beta chain) is a study of T cell responses to AZD1222 COVID-19 vaccine. This clone was recorded once. The table came from immunoSEQ multiplex PCR; TCRdb's copy has only in-frame clones and leaves some out. Of about 55,000 clones in the sample, 89% were seen once. Trimming cost V 3 bases and J 6 bases; bases outside gene matches: 7. The length of the CDR3 is 16 residues. Per the germline V gene, CDR1 is KGHDR and CDR2 is SFDVKD. The sequence was collected from an adult in good health. The gene calls are TRBV24-1 and TRBJ2-1; the match to TRBD2 covers 10 bases. The sequencing here drew on peripheral blood, taken on day 0 of AZD1222 vaccination. The CDR3 DNA follows: TGTGCCACCAGTGATCGGAGGACTAGCGGAACCAATGAGCAGTTCTTC. Translated, it gives CATSDRRTSGTNEQFF.